The rows below give T cell receptor beta chains drawn from one sample of a study of response to subunit inactivated influenza vaccine. TCRdb reanalysed the RT-PCR reads using MiXCR and keeps one entry per CDR3 protein. The sample shows hundreds of thousands of distinct CDR3 sequences, approximately 15% of them seen only once. Sequenced material: PBMCs from blood, taken approximately 15 days before vaccination. These receptors originate from a man between 45 and 60 years old who received an inactivated influenza vaccine. CDR3s include the opening cysteine and the closing phenylalanine or tryptophan. A D gene is named only where the DNA matches it firmly. Only part of the rows carry a size: once, few, many, or a class if the clone is expanded.

TRBV6-2/TRBV6-3	TRBJ2-1	-	-	CASSWGALNNEQFF	TGTGCCAGCAGTTGGGGGGCGCTGAACAATGAGCAGTTCTTC
TRBV6-4	TRBJ2-3	-	TRBD2	CASSDSGGADTQYF	TGTGCCAGCAGTGATTCCGGGGGGGCGGATACGCAGTATTTT
TRBV15	TRBJ2-1	many	TRBD2	CATSRGRAGSYNEQFF	TGTGCCACCAGCAGAGGCAGAGCGGGATCCTACAATGAGCAGTTCTTC
TRBV27	TRBJ2-3	many	TRBD2	CASSPASGYTDTQYF	TGTGCCAGCAGTCCCGCTAGCGGTTACACAGATACGCAGTATTTT
TRBV20-1	TRBJ2-1	many	TRBD2	CSASSGLAGGSSYNEQFF	TGCAGTGCTAGCTCGGGACTAGCGGGGGGGAGCTCCTACAATGAGCAGTTCTTC
TRBV5-1	TRBJ2-1	few	TRBD2	CASSFGLASPGDFYNEQFF	TGCGCCAGCAGTTTCGGACTAGCGAGTCCCGGTGACTTCTACAATGAGCAGTTCTTC
TRBV5-1	TRBJ2-2	-	-	CASSLDPRAPSGELFF	TGCGCCAGCAGCTTGGATCCCAGGGCCCCGTCCGGGGAGCTGTTTTTT
TRBV2	TRBJ2-5	few	-	CASSEGQLETQYF	TGTGCCAGCAGTGAAGGGCAGTTGGAGACCCAGTACTTC
TRBV10-3	TRBJ2-7	few	-	CAISENPATYEQYF	TGTGCCATCAGTGAGAACCCTGCAACCTACGAGCAGTACTTC
TRBV3-1	TRBJ2-3	few	TRBD2	CASSLSRGADTQYF	TGTGCCAGCAGCCTCTCGCGGGGGGCGGATACGCAGTATTTT
TRBV20-1	TRBJ1-1	-	-	CSASSPDKTEAFF	TGCAGTGCTAGTAGTCCGGACAAAACTGAAGCTTTCTTT
TRBV5-1	TRBJ1-4	many	-	CASSLGNNEKLFF	TGCGCCAGCAGCTTGGGGAATAATGAAAAACTGTTTTTT
TRBV7-2	TRBJ2-1	few	TRBD2	CASSLGPSGAYNEQFF	TGTGCCAGCAGCTTAGGCCCTAGCGGAGCCTACAATGAGCAGTTCTTC
TRBV12-3/TRBV12-4	TRBJ1-5	few	TRBD1	CASRLGTGGLQPQHF	TGTGCCAGCAGGCTAGGGACAGGGGGCCTTCAGCCCCAGCATTTT
TRBV28	TRBJ2-7	-	-	CASSPQRYEQYF	TGTGCCAGCAGCCCGCAGCGTTACGAGCAGTACTTC
TRBV12-3/TRBV12-4	TRBJ2-5	few	-	CASSLSPVSGLQETQYF	TGTGCCAGCAGTTTATCACCAGTCAGCGGTCTACAAGAGACCCAGTACTTC